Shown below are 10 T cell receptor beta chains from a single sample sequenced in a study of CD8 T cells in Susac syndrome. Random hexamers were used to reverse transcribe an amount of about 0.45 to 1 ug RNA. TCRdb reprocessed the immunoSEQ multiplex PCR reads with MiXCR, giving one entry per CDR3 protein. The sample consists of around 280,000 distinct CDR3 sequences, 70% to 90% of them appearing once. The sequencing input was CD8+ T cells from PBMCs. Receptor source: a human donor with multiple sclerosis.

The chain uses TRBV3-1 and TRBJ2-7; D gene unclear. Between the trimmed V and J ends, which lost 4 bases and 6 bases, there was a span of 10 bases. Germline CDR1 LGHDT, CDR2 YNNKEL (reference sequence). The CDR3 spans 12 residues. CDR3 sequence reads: CASSPTTREQYF. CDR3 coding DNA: TGTGCCAGCAGCCCGACGACACGCGAGCAGTACTTC.

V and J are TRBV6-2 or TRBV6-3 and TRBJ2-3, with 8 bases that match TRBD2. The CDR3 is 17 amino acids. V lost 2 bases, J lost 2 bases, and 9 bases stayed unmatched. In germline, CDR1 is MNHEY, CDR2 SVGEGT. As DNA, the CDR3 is TGTGCCAGCAGTTACCAGCAGCGGGAGTGGGTCACAGATACGCAGTATTTT. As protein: CASSYQQREWVTDTQYF.

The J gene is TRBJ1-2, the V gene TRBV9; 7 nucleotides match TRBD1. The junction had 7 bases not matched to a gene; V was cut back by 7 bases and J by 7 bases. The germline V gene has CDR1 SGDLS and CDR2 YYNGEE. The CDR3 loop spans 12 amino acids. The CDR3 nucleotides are TGTGCCAGCGGCGGACAGGTTGGTGGCTACACCTTC. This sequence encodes CASGGQVGGYTF.

The CDR3 DNA follows: TGTGCCAGCCAGTTCTTGTCGGTCGGGGAGCTGTTTTTT. Translation: CASQFLSVGELFF. The chain joins TRBV6-1 to TRBJ2-2; D remains unclear. Germline CDR1 and CDR2: MNHNS and SASEGT. This CDR3 comprises 13 residues. V gave up 8 bases and J gave up 7 bases, with 14 bases separating them.

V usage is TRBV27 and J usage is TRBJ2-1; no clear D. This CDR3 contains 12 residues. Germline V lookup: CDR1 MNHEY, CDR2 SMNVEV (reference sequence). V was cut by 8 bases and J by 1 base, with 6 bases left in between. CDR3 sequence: CASGGSYNEQFF. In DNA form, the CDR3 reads TGTGCCAGCGGCGGTTCCTACAATGAGCAGTTCTTC.

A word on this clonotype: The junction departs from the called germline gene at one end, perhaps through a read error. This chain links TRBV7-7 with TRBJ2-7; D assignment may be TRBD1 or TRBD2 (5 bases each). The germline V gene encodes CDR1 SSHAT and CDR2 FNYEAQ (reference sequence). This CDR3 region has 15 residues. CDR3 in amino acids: CASSPGTTNTYEQYF. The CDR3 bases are TGTGCTAGCAGCCCCGGGACCACGAATACCTACGAGCAGTACTTC.

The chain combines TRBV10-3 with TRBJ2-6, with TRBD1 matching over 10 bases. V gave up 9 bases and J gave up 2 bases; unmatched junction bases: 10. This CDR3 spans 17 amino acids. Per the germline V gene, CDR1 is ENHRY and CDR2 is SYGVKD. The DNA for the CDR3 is TGTGCCATTGAAGGGGACAGGGGACGAACTGGGGCCAACGTCCTGACTTTC. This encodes CAIEGDRGRTGANVLTF.

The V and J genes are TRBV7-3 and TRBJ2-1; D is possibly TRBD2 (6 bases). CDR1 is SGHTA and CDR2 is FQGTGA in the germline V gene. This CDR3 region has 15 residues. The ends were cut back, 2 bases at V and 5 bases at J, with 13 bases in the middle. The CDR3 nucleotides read TGTGCCAGCAGCTTAGCCCACCCGGGGGACAATGAGCAGTTCTTC. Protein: CASSLAHPGDNEQFF.

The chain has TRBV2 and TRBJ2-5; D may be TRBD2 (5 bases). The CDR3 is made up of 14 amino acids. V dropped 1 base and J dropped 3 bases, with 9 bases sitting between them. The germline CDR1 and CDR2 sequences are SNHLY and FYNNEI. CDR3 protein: CASSEGRTEETQYF. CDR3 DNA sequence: TGTGCCAGCAGTGAAGGAAGGACTGAAGAGACCCAGTACTTC.

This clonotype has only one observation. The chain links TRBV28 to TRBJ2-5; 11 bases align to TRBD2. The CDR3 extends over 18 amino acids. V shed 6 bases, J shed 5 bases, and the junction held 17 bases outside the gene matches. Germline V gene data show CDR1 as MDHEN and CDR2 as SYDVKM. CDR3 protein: CASSSGTLSGRASETQYF. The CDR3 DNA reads TGTGCCAGCAGCTCTGGGACCCTTAGCGGGAGGGCATCTGAGACCCAGTACTTC.